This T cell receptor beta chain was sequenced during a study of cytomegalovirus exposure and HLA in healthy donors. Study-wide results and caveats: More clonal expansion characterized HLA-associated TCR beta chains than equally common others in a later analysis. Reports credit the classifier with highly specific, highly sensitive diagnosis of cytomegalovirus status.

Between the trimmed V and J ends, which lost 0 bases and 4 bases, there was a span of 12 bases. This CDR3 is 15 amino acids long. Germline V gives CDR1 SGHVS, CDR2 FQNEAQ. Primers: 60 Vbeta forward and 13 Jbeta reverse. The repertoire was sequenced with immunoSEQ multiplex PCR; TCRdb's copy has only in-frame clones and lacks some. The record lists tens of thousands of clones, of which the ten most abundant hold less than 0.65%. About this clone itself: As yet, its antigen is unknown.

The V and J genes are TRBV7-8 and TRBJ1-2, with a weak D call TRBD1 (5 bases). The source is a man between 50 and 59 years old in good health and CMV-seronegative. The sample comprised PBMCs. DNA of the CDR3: TGTGCCAGCAGCTTAGCAATCCAGGGCACCTATGGCTACACCTTC. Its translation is CASSLAIQGTYGYTF.